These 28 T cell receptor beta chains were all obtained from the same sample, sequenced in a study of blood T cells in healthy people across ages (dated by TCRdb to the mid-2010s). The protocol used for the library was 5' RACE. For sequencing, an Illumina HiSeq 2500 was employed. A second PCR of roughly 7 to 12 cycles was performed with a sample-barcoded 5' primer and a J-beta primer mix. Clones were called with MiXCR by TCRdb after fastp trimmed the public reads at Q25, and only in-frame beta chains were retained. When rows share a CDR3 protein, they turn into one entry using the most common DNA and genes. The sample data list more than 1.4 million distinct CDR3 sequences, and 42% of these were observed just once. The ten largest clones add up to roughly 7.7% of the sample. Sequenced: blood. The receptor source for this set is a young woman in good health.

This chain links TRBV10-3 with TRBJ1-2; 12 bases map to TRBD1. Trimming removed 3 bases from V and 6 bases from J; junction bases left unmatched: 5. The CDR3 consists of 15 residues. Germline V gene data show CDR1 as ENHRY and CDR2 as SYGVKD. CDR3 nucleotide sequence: TGTGCCATCAGTGACGGGGACAGGGGGCGGGATGGCTACACCTTC. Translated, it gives CAISDGDRGRDGYTF.

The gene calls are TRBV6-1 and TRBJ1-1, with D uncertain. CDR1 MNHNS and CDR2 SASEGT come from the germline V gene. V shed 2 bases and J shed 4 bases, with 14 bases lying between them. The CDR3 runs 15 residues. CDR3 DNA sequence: TGTGCCAGCAGTGAACGGTCCGCCCGGGGCACTGAAGCTTTCTTT. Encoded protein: CASSERSARGTEAFF.

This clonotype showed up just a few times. The CDR3 is CASSEQGTHQETQYF. CDR3 sequence (DNA): TGCGCCAGCAGCGAACAGGGTACCCACCAAGAGACCCAGTACTTC. The V gene is TRBV4-1, the J gene TRBJ2-5; perhaps TRBD1 as D (6 bases). The CDR3 has 15 amino acids. Per the germline V gene, CDR1 is MGHRA and CDR2 is YSYEKL. Trimming pared 5 bases from V and 0 bases from J, leaving 13 bases between.

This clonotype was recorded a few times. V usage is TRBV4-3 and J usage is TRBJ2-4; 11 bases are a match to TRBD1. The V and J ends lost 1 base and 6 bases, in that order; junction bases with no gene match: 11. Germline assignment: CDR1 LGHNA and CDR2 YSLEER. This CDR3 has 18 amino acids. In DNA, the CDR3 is TGCGCCAGCAGCCAAGCCTCCGTTCGTGGGACAGGGGGAAACATTCAGTACTTC. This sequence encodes CASSQASVRGTGGNIQYF.

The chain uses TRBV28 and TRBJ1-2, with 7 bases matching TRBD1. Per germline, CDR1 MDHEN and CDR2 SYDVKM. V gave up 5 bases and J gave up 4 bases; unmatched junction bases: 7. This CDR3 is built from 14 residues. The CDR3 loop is CASSVGTVTYGYTF. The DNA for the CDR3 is TGTGCCAGCAGTGTGGGGACAGTTACCTATGGCTACACCTTC.

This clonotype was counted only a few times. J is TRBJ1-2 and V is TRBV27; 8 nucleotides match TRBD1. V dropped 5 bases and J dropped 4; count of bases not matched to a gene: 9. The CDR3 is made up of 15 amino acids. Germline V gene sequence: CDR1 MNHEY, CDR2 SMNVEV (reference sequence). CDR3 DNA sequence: TGTGCCAGCAGTCCAACGGACAGGGAGGGCTATGGCTACACCTTC. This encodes CASSPTDREGYGYTF.

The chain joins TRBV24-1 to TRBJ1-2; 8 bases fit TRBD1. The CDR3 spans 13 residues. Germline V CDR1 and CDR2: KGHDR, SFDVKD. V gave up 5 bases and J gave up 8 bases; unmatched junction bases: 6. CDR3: CATSGPTGEGYTF. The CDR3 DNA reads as TGTGCCACCAGTGGACCGACAGGGGAGGGCTACACCTTC.

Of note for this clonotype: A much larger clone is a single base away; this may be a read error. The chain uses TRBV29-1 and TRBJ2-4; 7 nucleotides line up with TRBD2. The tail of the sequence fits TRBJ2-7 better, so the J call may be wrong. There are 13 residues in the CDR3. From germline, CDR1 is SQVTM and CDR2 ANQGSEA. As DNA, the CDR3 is TGCAGCGCCTCCGGGAGGAATTGGTACGAGCAGTACTTC. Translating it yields CSASGRNWYEQYF.

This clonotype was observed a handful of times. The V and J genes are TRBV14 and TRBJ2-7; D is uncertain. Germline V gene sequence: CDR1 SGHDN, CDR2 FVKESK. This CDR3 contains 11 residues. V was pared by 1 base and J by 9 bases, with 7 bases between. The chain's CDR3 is CASSQGVRQYF. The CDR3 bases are TGTGCCAGCAGCCAAGGTGTTCGGCAGTACTTC.

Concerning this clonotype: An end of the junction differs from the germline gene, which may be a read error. CDR3 DNA: TGTGCCAGCAGGGCAAGGATCCAGGGACGTTCACCCCCCCACTTT. This sequence encodes CASRARIQGRSPPHF. The gene calls are TRBV12-3 or TRBV12-4 and TRBJ1-6; tentatively, D is TRBD1 (5 bases). The CDR3 has 15 residues.

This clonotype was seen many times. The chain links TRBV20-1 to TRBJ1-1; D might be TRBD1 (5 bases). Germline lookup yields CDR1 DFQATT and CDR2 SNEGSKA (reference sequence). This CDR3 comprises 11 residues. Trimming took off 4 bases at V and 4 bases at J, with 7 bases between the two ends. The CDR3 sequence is CSAIGGTEAFF. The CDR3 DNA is TGCAGTGCTATCGGGGGCACTGAAGCTTTCTTT.

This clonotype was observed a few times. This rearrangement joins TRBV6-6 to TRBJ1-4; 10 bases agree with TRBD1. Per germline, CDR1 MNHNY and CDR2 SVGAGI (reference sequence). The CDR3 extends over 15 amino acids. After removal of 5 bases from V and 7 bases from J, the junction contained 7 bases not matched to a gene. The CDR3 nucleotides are TGTGCCAGCAGTCTGGGACAGGGGAGCTTTGAAAAACTGTTTTTT. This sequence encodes CASSLGQGSFEKLFF.

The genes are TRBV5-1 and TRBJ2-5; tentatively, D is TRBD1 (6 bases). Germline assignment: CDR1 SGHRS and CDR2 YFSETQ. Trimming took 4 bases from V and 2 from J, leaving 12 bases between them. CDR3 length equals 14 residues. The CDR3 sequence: CASSRDGQQETQYF. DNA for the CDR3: TGCGCCAGCAGCCGCGATGGACAGCAAGAGACCCAGTACTTC.

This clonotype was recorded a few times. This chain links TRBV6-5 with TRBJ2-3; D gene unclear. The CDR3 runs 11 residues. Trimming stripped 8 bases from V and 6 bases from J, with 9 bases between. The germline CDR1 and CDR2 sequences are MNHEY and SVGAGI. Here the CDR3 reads CASGRSDTQYF. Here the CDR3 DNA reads TGTGCCAGCGGCCGGTCGGATACGCAGTATTTT.

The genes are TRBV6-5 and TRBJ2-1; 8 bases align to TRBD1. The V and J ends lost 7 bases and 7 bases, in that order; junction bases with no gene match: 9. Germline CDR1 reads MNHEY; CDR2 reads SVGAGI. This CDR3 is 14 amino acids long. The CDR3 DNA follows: TGTGCCAGCAATAAACCAGGGGGCTGGAATGAGCAGTTCTTC. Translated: CASNKPGGWNEQFF.

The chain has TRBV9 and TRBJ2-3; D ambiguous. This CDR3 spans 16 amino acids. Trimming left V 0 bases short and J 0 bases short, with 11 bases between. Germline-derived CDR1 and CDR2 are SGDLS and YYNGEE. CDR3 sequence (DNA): TGTGCCAGCAGCGTAGGGTATTCTCCTAGCACAGATACGCAGTATTTT. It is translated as CASSVGYSPSTDTQYF.

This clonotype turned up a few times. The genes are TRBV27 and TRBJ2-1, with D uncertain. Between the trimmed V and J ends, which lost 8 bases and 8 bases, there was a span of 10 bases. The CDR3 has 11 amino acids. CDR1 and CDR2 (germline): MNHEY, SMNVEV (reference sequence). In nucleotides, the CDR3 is TGTGCCAGCGGATTGGACGATGAGCAGTTCTTC. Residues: CASGLDDEQFF.

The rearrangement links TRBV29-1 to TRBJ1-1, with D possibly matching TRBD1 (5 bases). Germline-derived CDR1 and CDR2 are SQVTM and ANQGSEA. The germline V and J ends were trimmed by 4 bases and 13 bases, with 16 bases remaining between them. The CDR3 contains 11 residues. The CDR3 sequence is CSVVTGLVDFF. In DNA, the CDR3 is TGCAGCGTTGTAACAGGTTTAGTGGATTTCTTT. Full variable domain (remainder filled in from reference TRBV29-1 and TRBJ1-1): SAVISQKPSRDICQRGTSLTIQCQVDSQVTMMFWYRQQPGQSLTLIATANQGSEATYESGFVIDKFPISRPNLTFSTLTVSNMSPEDSSIYLCSVVTGLVDFFGQGTRLTVV.

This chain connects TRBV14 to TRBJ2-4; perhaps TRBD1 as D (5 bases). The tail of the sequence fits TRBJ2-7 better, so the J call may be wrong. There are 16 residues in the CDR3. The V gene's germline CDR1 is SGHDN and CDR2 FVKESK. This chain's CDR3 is CASSQAYRNRGYEQYF. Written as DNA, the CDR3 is TGTGCCAGCAGCCAAGCCTACAGGAATCGAGGCTACGAGCAGTACTTC.

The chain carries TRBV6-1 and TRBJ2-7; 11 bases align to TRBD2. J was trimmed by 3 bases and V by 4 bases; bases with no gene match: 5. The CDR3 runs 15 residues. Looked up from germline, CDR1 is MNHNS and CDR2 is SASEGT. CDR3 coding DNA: TGTGCCAGCAGTGTACTAGCGGGGGCCAACTACGAGCAGTACTTC. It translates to CASSVLAGANYEQYF.

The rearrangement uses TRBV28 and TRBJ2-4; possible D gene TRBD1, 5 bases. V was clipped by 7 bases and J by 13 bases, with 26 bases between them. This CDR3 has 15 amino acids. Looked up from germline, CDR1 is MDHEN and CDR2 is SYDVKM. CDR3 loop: CASNHHGQAIYGQYF. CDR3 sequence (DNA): TGTGCCAGCAACCACCATGGACAAGCAATCTACGGGCAGTACTTC.

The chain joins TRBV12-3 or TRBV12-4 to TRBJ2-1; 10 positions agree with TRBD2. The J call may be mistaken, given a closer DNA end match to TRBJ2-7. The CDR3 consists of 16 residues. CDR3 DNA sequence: TGTGCCAGCAGTTTTGGGAGCGGGAGGGCCGAGTATGAGCAGTACTTC. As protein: CASSFGSGRAEYEQYF.

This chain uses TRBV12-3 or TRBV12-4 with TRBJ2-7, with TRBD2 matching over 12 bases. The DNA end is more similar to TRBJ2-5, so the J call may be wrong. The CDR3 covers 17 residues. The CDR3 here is CASSVRLAGDDLGTQYF. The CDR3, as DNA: TGTGCCAGCAGTGTAAGACTAGCGGGGGACGATCTAGGGACCCAGTACTTC.

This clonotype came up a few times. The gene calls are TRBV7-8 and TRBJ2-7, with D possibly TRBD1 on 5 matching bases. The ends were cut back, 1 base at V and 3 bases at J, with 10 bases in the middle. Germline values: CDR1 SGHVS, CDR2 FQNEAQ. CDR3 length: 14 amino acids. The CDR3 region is CASSLDPGLYEQYF. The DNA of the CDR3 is TGTGCCAGCAGCTTAGATCCAGGGCTCTACGAGCAGTACTTC.

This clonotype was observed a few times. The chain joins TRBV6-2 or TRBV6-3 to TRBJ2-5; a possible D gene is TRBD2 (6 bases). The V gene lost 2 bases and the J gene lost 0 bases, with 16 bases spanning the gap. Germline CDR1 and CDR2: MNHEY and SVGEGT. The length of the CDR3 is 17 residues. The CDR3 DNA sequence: TGTGCCAGCAGTTACCACGGGGCGGGGAGGTACCAAGAGACCCAGTACTTC. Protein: CASSYHGAGRYQETQYF.

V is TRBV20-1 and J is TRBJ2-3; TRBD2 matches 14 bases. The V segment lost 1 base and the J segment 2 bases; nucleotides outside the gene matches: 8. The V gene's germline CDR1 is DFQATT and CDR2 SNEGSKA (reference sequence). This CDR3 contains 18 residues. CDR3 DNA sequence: TGCAGTGCTAGAGGAGGACTAGCGGGGGGCGCTAACACAGATACGCAGTATTTT. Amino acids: CSARGGLAGGANTDTQYF.

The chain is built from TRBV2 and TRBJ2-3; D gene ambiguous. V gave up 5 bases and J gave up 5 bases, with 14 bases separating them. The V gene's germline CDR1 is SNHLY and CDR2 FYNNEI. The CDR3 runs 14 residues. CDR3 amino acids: CASSLTGSIDTQYF. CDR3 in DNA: TGTGCCAGCAGTTTAACGGGCTCGATAGATACGCAGTATTTT. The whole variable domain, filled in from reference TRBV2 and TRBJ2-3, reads EPEVTQTPSHQVTQMGQEVILRCVPISNHLYFYWYRQILGQKVEFLVSFYNNEISEKSEIFDDQFSVERPDGSNFTLKIRSTKLEDSAMYFCASSLTGSIDTQYFGPGTRLTVL.

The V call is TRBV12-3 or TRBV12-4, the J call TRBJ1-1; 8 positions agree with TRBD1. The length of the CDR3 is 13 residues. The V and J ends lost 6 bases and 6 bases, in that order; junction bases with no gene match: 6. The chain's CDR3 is CASRYTTGAEAFF. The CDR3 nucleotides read TGTGCCAGCAGATATACGACAGGGGCTGAAGCTTTCTTT.